This T cell receptor beta chain was observed in a study of tumor-infiltrating lymphocytes in primary liver carcinoma. This CDR3 comprises 14 residues. Germline CDR1 SEHNR, CDR2 FQNEAQ (reference sequence). Unsorted whole blood yielded the blood RNA, and germline DNA was also extracted. Notes on this clonotype: Since a much larger clone is just one base distant, this may be a read error.

Constant-region priming of 500 ng total RNA yielded TCR beta cDNA. For TCR beta, libraries were produced by three nested multiplex PCR rounds using slightly modified ARM-PCR. For around 9 cycles apiece, the opening two PCR rounds ran with TRBV1-TRBV30 forward primers and a C-beta reverse primer. TCRdb re-analysed the multiplex PCR reads in MiXCR, keeping a single row per CDR3 protein. Counted here are 330,000 or so distinct CDR3 sequences, approximately 64% occurring once; the ten biggest clones make up under 8%. The receptor was isolated from a man aged 35-49 years with primary liver carcinoma and hepatitis B virus infection. Sequenced input: peripheral blood. The chain employs TRBV7-9 and TRBJ2-3; no firm D call. In DNA form, the CDR3 reads TGTGCCGGCAGCTACGCCCATAGAACAGATACGCAGTATTTT. Residues: CAGSYAHRTDTQYF.